This T cell receptor (beta chain) was identified in a study of T-cell memory formation after mild COVID-19. Study background: TCR clusters were largely donor specific.

The authors produced TCR alpha and TCR beta cDNA libraries with sample barcodes and UMIs by 5'RACE using constant-segment primers. TCRdb fed the 5' RACE reads into MiXCR, producing one record per CDR3 protein. The sample has a few hundred thousand distinct CDR3 sequences, over 15% seen once. A note on this clonotype: What it binds is unknown.

The CDR3 loop spans 13 amino acids. Germline-derived CDR1 and CDR2 are ENHRY and SYGVKD. Deletions cut 6 bases from V and 3 bases from J, with 6 bases between. Study results and limitations: There were some responding clones in pre-infection memory, which suggested that cross-reactive memory had joined.

The V and J genes are TRBV10-3 and TRBJ2-6, with unresolved D. The clonotype was recovered from a man younger than 35 who had mild COVID-19 (a few samples of this study predate the infection). Cell type and time point are not known. Sequenced input: PBMCs or a T cell subset sorted from them (not recorded which). Here the CDR3 reads CAISLGGANVLTF. CDR3 nucleotide sequence: TGTGCCATCAGCCTCGGTGGGGCCAACGTCCTGACTTTC.